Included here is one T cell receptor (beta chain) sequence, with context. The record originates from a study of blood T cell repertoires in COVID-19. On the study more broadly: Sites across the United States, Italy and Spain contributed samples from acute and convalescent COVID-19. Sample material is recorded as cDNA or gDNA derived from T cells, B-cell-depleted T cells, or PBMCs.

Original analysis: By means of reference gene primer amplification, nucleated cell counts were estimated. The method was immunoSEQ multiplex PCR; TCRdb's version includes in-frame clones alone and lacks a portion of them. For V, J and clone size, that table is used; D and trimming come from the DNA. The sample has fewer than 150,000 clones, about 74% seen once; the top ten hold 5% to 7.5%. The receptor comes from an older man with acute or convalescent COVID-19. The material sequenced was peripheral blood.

CDR3 bases: TGTGCCAGCAGTTTATTGACAGCGGGTACATACAATGAGCAGTTCTTC. Its translation is CASSLLTAGTYNEQFF. The chain recombines TRBV28 with TRBJ2-1; TRBD2 is a possible D gene (6 bases). CDR1 is MDHEN, CDR2 SYDVKM, per germline. Trimming took off 1 base at V and 4 bases at J, with 14 bases between the two ends. The CDR3 consists of 16 residues.